The rows below give T cell receptor beta chains drawn from one sample of a study of cytomegalovirus exposure and HLA in healthy donors. TCRdb's copy holds only in-frame clones and misses some; the assay was immunoSEQ multiplex PCR. The table lists 40,000 or so clones. The sample was PBMCs. These receptors all stem from a man younger than 45 in good health and CMV-seronegative. Both conserved end residues are trimmed from each CDR3.

J	V	CDR3
TRBJ2-7	TRBV4-3	ASSQYPGQLYEQY
TRBJ2-7	TRBV30	AWSVGVQQY
TRBJ1-2	TRBV9	ASSVDRGTNYGYT
TRBJ2-7	TRBV7-2	ASSSGTSGVRQQY
TRBJ1-1	TRBV12-5	ASGFRGTAF
TRBJ2-5	TRBV6-5	ASSTTSVQETQY
TRBJ1-4	TRBV10-3	ATRTDEKLF
TRBJ1-4	TRBV5-1	ASTKLTNEKLF
TRBJ1-2	TRBV7-6	ASSAGTGTYGYT
TRBJ1-6	TRBV9	ASSVATAGTLH
TRBJ2-7	TRBV7-2	ASSLSGRSSYEQY
TRBJ2-1	TRBV4-3	ASSQTQRPPDNEQF
TRBJ2-7	TRBV7-9	ASSIDRGQPF
TRBJ1-1	TRBV30	AWRPRGSELGAF
TRBJ1-3	TRBV29-1	SVEVSGNRASGNTIY
TRBJ1-2	TRBV6-1	ASSERNAMAGGGYT
TRBJ1-2	TRBV7-9	ASSLTGNGYT
TRBJ2-3	TRBV29-1	SAISGRATRGTDTQY
TRBJ2-7	TRBV5-1	ASSLASDFGAEQY
TRBJ2-7	TRBV5-1	ASSVSGSGYEQY
TRBJ1-4	TRBV6-1	ASSEGDLRTGMNEKLF
TRBJ2-3	TRBV5-1	ASSKFSGSTDTQY
TRBJ1-2	TRBV4-2	TSSQDWSAGGYYGYT
TRBJ1-2	TRBV5-1	ASSREGTNYGYT
TRBJ2-5	TRBV12-5	ASGLAGGKETQY
TRBJ2-2	TRBV19	ASSIVGGDTGELF
TRBJ2-1	TRBV27	ASSLSVTSNQF
TRBJ2-3	TRBV9	ASTKGEGWVTDTQY
TRBJ2-7	TRBV4-1	ASSQKGRGVSADEQY
TRBJ1-2	TRBV18	ASSPQGAVDGYT
TRBJ2-1	TRBV5-1	ASSRGDGYNEQF
TRBJ2-1	TRBV5-1	ASSLVLGNEQF
TRBJ2-5	TRBV29-1	SVGGQGANFAQY
TRBJ2-7	TRBV27	ASSLRGFSYEQY
TRBJ2-7	TRBV29-1	SVENSGSGEQY
TRBJ1-1	TRBV18	ASSPTGGDTEAF
TRBJ2-3	TRBV30	AWSPDRLAAITDTQY